Shown below are 9 T cell receptor beta chains from a single sample sequenced in a study of T cell repertoires in cytomegalovirus infection (dated by TCRdb to between 2018 and 2020). The sample's treatment or condition label is to be understood as: in vitro stimulation with specific CMV peptide epitopes to enrich CMV-specific T cells. Their antigen targets remain unknown. Sequenced on an Illumina HiSeq 1500. The raw public reads went through TCRdb reprocessing: fastp at Q25, MiXCR clone calling, in-frame beta chains kept. Rows are combined by CDR3 protein, so each entry shows the most common genes and DNA. This sample is represented by 700,000 to 850,000 distinct CDR3 sequences; 32% of them were singletons. The biggest ten clones account for roughly 12% of the sample. This specimen consisted of cultured CD8+ T cells from PBMCs, obtained from culture after CMV antigen stimulation. The receptors stem from a human donor in good health (CMV status not recorded). Some clones in this sample may be carry-over from other donors' samples.

The rearrangement links TRBV7-3 to TRBJ2-2; D call uncertain. This CDR3 is 14 amino acids long. CDR1 is SGHTA, CDR2 FQGTGA, per germline. With 4 bases removed from V and 5 bases from J, the gap between germline ends came to 11 bases. The CDR3 coding sequence is TGTGCCAGCAGCTCAATAGATTCAACCGGGGAGCTGTTTTTT. It codes for CASSSIDSTGELFF.

The J gene is TRBJ2-1, the V gene TRBV11-2, with 7 positions matching TRBD2. Germline-derived CDR1 and CDR2 are SGHAT and FQNNGV. J gave up 6 bases and V 8 bases, and 13 bases lay outside the gene matches. The CDR3 loop spans 15 amino acids. The CDR3 DNA is TGTGCCAGCGACATCCTTGTAGGGGAGGGCAATGAGCAGTTCTTC. Its protein is CASDILVGEGNEQFF. Full variable domain (missing parts from reference TRBV11-2 and TRBJ2-1): EAGVAQSPRYKIIEKRQSVAFWCNPISGHATLYWYQQILGQGPKLLIQFQNNGVVDDSQLPKDRFSAERLKGVDSTLKIQPAKLEDSAVYLCASDILVGEGNEQFFGPGTRLTVL.

This clonotype was observed a handful of times. The chain recombines TRBV7-8 with TRBJ2-1; a weak D match, TRBD2 (6 bases). Deletions cut 1 base from V and 9 bases from J, with 16 bases between. The CDR3 covers 15 residues. Germline V lookup: CDR1 SGHVS, CDR2 FQNEAQ. This chain's CDR3 is CASSLGRGGHVEQFF. For the CDR3, the DNA is TGTGCCAGCAGCTTAGGGAGGGGAGGTCACGTTGAGCAGTTCTTC.

This clonotype was found a few times. The chain recombines TRBV5-1 with TRBJ2-5; D unclear. The CDR3 contains 15 residues. V was pared by 6 bases and J by 4 bases, with 19 bases between. Germline loops: CDR1 SGHRS, CDR2 YFSETQ. CDR3 DNA sequence: TGCGCCAGCACCCTGACCGTCCACGGGTTAGAGACCCAGTACTTC. It specifies CASTLTVHGLETQYF.

This clonotype has at least ten counts. The V gene is TRBV7-9, the J gene TRBJ1-2, with D possibly being TRBD1 (5 bases). The V and J ends lost 5 bases and 0 bases respectively, with 13 bases between them. The CDR3 sequence is 15 residues long. Germline V CDR1 and CDR2: SEHNR, FQNEAQ (reference sequence). As DNA, the CDR3 is TGTGCCAGCAGCCCGACGGGGGGGTCTAACTATGGCTACACCTTC. Its translation is CASSPTGGSNYGYTF.

CDR3 DNA: TGTGCCAGCAGCTTCCCTAGTGGGACAGAGTATGAAGCTTTCTTT. Translated: CASSFPSGTEYEAFF. The chain employs TRBV7-8 and TRBJ1-1; 7 bases map to TRBD1. The V segment lost 3 bases and the J segment 7 bases; nucleotides outside the gene matches: 11. Germline-derived CDR1 and CDR2 are SGHVS and FQNEAQ. The CDR3 loop spans 15 amino acids. Combining the CDR3 with reference TRBV7-8 and TRBJ1-1 gives the whole variable domain GAGVSQSPRYKVAKRGQDVALRCDPISGHVSLFWYQQALGQGPEFLTYFQNEAQLDKSGLPSDRFFAERPEGSVSTLKIQRTQQEDSAVYLCASSFPSGTEYEAFFGQGTRLTVV.

This clonotype was seen a few times. The chain is built from TRBV15 and TRBJ2-3; the match to TRBD2 covers 8 bases. The germline gives CDR1 LNHNV, CDR2 YYDKDF (reference sequence). V lost 4 bases, J lost 2 bases, and 5 bases stayed unmatched. The CDR3 is 15 residues long. The CDR3 DNA is TGTGCCACCAGCACATTAGCGGGGACCACAGATACGCAGTATTTT. This sequence encodes CATSTLAGTTDTQYF. Based on the CDR3 plus reference TRBV15 and TRBJ2-3, the full variable domain is DAMVIQNPRYQVTQFGKPVTLSCSQTLNHNVMYWYQQKSSQAPKLLFHYYDKDFNNEADTPDNFQSRRPNTSFCFLDIRSPGLGDTAMYLCATSTLAGTTDTQYFGPGTRLTVL.

The chain links TRBV20-1 to TRBJ2-5; D gene ambiguous. This CDR3 has 16 residues. Trimming removed 0 bases from V and 1 base from J, with 15 bases in between. Germline values: CDR1 DFQATT, CDR2 SNEGSKA (reference sequence). The CDR3 protein is CSARDRWVRAQETQYF. The CDR3 bases are TGCAGTGCTAGAGATCGATGGGTCCGGGCCCAAGAGACCCAGTACTTC.

This rearrangement joins TRBV5-4 to TRBJ1-4; TRBD1 matches 8 bases. The CDR3 runs to 15 residues. V lost 3 bases, J lost 8 bases, and 9 bases stayed unmatched. Germline V lookup: CDR1 SGHNT, CDR2 YYREEE (reference sequence). In nucleotides, the CDR3 is TGTGCCAGCAGCTACTACAGGGGGTCCAAGGAAAAACTGTTTTTT. Translation gives CASSYYRGSKEKLFF.